Following are 17 T cell receptor beta chains from one sample sequenced in a study of cytomegalovirus exposure and HLA in healthy donors. PCR primers comprised 60 Vbeta and 13 Jbeta primers. Repertoires were generated with immunoSEQ multiplex PCR, while TCRdb's copy carries only in-frame clones and drops some. The sample totals about 96,000 clones; its top ten clones hold roughly 3%. The sequencing input was PBMCs. The origin of the receptors is a woman aged 25 to 39 in good health and CMV-seronegative.

J is TRBJ2-7 and V is TRBV18, with 9 bases lining up with TRBD2. The germline gives CDR1 KGHSH, CDR2 LQKENI. The ends lost 4 bases at V and 6 bases at J; junction bases unmatched: 7. CDR3 length: 14 amino acids. The CDR3 sequence: CASSQPGLAFEQYF. CDR3 DNA sequence: TGTGCCAGCTCACAACCGGGACTAGCATTCGAGCAGTACTTC. Combining the CDR3 with reference TRBV18 and TRBJ2-7 gives the whole variable domain NAGVMQNPRHLVRRRGQEARLRCSPMKGHSHVYWYRQLPEEGLKFMVYLQKENIIDESGMPKERFSAEFPKEGPSILRIQQVVRGDSAAYFCASSQPGLAFEQYFGPGTRLTVT.

The rearrangement joins TRBV27 to TRBJ2-7, with D possibly being TRBD1 (5 bases). This CDR3 has 13 amino acids. Germline CDR1 MNHEY, CDR2 SMNVEV (reference sequence). The germline V and J ends were trimmed by 6 bases and 2 bases, with 11 bases remaining between them. The chain's CDR3 is CASSEIGAYEQYF. CDR3 DNA sequence: TGTGCCAGCAGCGAGATAGGGGCCTACGAGCAGTACTTC.

V and J are TRBV29-1 and TRBJ2-1, with 16 positions matching TRBD2. The CDR3 spans 17 residues. The junction had 9 bases not matched to a gene; V was cut back by 1 base and J by 9 bases. The germline gives CDR1 SQVTM, CDR2 ANQGSEA. This CDR3 reads CSVEGSGTSGGAGEQFF. Written as DNA, the CDR3 is TGCAGCGTTGAAGGCTCCGGGACTAGCGGGGGGGCGGGTGAGCAGTTCTTC.

J is TRBJ2-5 and V is TRBV5-1, with 11 bases lining up with TRBD2. V shed 3 bases, J shed 3 bases, and the junction held 1 base outside the gene matches. Germline CDR1 SGHRS, CDR2 YFSETQ. The CDR3 runs to 14 residues. The CDR3 spells CASSSTSGEETQYF. CDR3 DNA: TGCGCCAGCAGCTCGACTAGCGGGGAAGAGACCCAGTACTTC.

Here the CDR3 DNA reads TGTGCCAGCAGTTTCGGCATTCTAGCGGGAGGGCCTGAAGGATCCTACGAGCAGTACTTC. Protein sequence: CASSFGILAGGPEGSYEQYF. The V call is TRBV28, the J call TRBJ2-7, with 12 bases matching TRBD2. The CDR3 covers 20 residues. CDR1 and CDR2 (germline): MDHEN, SYDVKM. V was clipped by 3 bases and J by 1 base; unmatched bases: 16. Full variable domain (outside the CDR3, taken from reference TRBV28 and TRBJ2-7): DVKVTQSSRYLVKRTGEKVFLECVQDMDHENMFWYRQDPGLGLRLIYFSYDVKMKEKGDIPEGYSVSREKKERFSLILESASTNQTSMYLCASSFGILAGGPEGSYEQYFGPGTRLTVT.

The chain joins TRBV19 to TRBJ1-1, with a tentative D call TRBD1 (6 bases). The CDR3 is 14 amino acids. Germline V gene sequence: CDR1 LNHDA, CDR2 SQIVND (reference sequence). V was pared by 5 bases and J by 1 base, with 11 bases between. The CDR3 DNA follows: TGTGCCAGTAGTCAAGGGACACCGAACACTGAAGCTTTCTTT. Encoded protein: CASSQGTPNTEAFF.

CDR3: CAIRAGDRGYEQYF. DNA for the CDR3: TGTGCCATCAGGGCAGGGGACAGGGGCTACGAGCAGTACTTC. The genes are TRBV10-3 and TRBJ2-7, with 10 positions matching TRBD1. The J segment lost 3 bases and the V segment lost 6 bases, leaving 5 bases of the junction unmatched. Germline CDR1 and CDR2: ENHRY and SYGVKD. The CDR3 is 14 amino acids.

This chain connects TRBV7-8 to TRBJ1-1, with 7 nucleotides matching TRBD1. This CDR3 is 16 amino acids long. Per the germline V gene, CDR1 is SGHVS and CDR2 is FQNEAQ. The V segment lost 1 base and the J segment 4 bases; nucleotides outside the gene matches: 9. CDR3 DNA: TGTGCCAGCAGCTTAGAGGCCCGAGGGGGCAGCACTGAAGCTTTCTTT. It encodes CASSLEARGGSTEAFF.

The chain couples TRBV7-9 to TRBJ2-5; D is unresolved. The CDR3 totals 11 residues. Germline V lookup: CDR1 SEHNR, CDR2 FQNEAQ (reference sequence). V lost 6 bases and J lost 2, with 4 bases in between. CDR3 in amino acids: CASRSQETQYF. The DNA for the CDR3 is TGTGCCAGCAGATCACAAGAGACCCAGTACTTC.

The V gene is TRBV5-8, the J gene TRBJ2-4, with D perhaps matching TRBD1 (6 bases). The V and J ends lost 4 bases and 8 bases respectively, with 7 bases between them. Germline CDR1 reads SGHTS; CDR2 reads YDEGEE. The CDR3 length is 11 residues. The CDR3 protein is CASSQGYIQYF. The CDR3 DNA sequence: TGTGCCAGCAGCCAGGGGTACATTCAGTACTTC.

The chain links TRBV29-1 to TRBJ1-1, with D tentatively TRBD1 (5 bases). Germline lookup yields CDR1 SQVTM and CDR2 ANQGSEA. The V gene lost 7 bases and the J gene lost 0 bases, with 15 bases spanning the gap. The CDR3 covers 14 residues. CDR3 protein: CSGKQGLMNTEAFF. The CDR3 DNA follows: TGCAGCGGGAAGCAGGGCCTTATGAACACTGAAGCTTTCTTT.

By frequency, this clone registers medium-sized (0.01 to 0.1%). The chain joins TRBV5-4 to TRBJ1-6; 8 bases fit TRBD1. The CDR3 runs 14 residues. The ends lost 2 bases at V and 8 bases at J; junction bases unmatched: 3. Germline loops: CDR1 SGHNT, CDR2 YYREEE (reference sequence). CDR3 sequence reads: CASSLGQGDSPLHF. Here the CDR3 DNA reads TGTGCCAGCAGCTTAGGACAGGGCGATTCACCCCTCCACTTT.

V is TRBV7-9 and J is TRBJ1-5; D might be TRBD1 (6 bases). CDR1 SEHNR and CDR2 FQNEAQ come from the germline V gene (reference sequence). This CDR3 is 14 amino acids long. Trimming shortened V by 2 bases and J by 5 bases, and 10 bases separated the two germline ends. The CDR3 DNA is TGTGCCAGCAGCTTATGGGGGCAAGATCAGCCCCAGCATTTT. Encoded protein: CASSLWGQDQPQHF.

The J gene is TRBJ1-1, the V gene TRBV9; no clear D. V dropped 0 bases and J dropped 4 bases, with 7 bases sitting between them. This CDR3 has 13 amino acids. Per the germline V gene, CDR1 is SGDLS and CDR2 is YYNGEE. The CDR3 nucleotides read TGTGCCAGCAGCGTAGAGTCGGGCACTGAAGCTTTCTTT. It codes for CASSVESGTEAFF.

The gene calls are TRBV5-6 and TRBJ1-2; 10 bases are a match to TRBD1. The CDR3 has 14 amino acids. V shed 4 bases and J 5 bases; nucleotides not matched to a gene: 5. The germline V gene encodes CDR1 SGHDT and CDR2 YYEEEE. For the CDR3, the DNA is TGTGCCAGCAGCGTCGACAGGGGGCTATATGGCTACACCTTC. Amino acid sequence: CASSVDRGLYGYTF.

V and J are TRBV7-3 and TRBJ1-6; D not certain. The CDR3 is made up of 15 amino acids. V gave up 5 bases and J gave up 2 bases, with 10 bases separating them. CDR1 is SGHTA, CDR2 FQGTGA, per germline. In DNA form, the CDR3 reads TGTGCCAGCAGCCCAGGCCTCGCCTATAATTCACCCCTCCACTTT. Amino acids: CASSPGLAYNSPLHF.

J is TRBJ2-3 and V is TRBV25-1, with D possibly TRBD1 on 6 matching bases. This CDR3 has 17 residues. Trimming stripped 2 bases from V and 0 bases from J, with 15 bases between. Germline-derived CDR1 and CDR2 are MGHDK and SYGVNS. CDR3 protein: CASSEVDRHLSTDTQYF. The CDR3 nucleotides are TGTGCCAGCAGTGAAGTGGACAGACACCTCAGCACAGATACGCAGTATTTT.